The sequence of this T cell receptor (beta chain) was determined in a study of T cell responses to AZD1222 COVID-19 vaccine. Overall study: Pooled together were second doses at about 4 or about 12 weeks. Study results and limitations: Sampling captured repertoires only after the peak T cell response. Vaccine-associated CD4 TCRs spanned spike, dominant at 160-218 and 743-854. Clonal diversity was possibly underestimated, and the donors were mostly white British, with more females.

Profiling relied on immunoSEQ multiplex PCR, and the TCRdb table lists in-frame clones only, not all of them. The sample shows under 150,000 clones, approximately 89% of them seen only once. Trimming removed 5 bases from V and 2 bases from J, with 15 bases in between. This CDR3 region has 15 residues. Germline V gene data show CDR1 as LNHDA and CDR2 as SQIVND (reference sequence). As regards this clone: The antigen is undetermined.

This receptor was obtained from an adult in good health. The chain has TRBV19 and TRBJ2-5; D not certain. This material consisted of peripheral blood, taken on day 0 of AZD1222 vaccination. The CDR3 nucleotides are TGTGCCAGTAGTCGAAGTAGTCTGCCTCAAGAGACCCAGTACTTC. It yields the protein CASSRSSLPQETQYF.